Reported below is one TCR beta chain. No antigen is known for it. Base qualities are not provided; no much larger clone lies one nucleotide away. The sample comes from a study of T cells in tuberculosis (dated by TCRdb to between 2017 and 2018). Background on the whole study: In the study, CD1B tetramers and high-throughput TCR immunosequencing were combined to characterize T cells specific for the mycobacterial lipid antigen glucose monomycolate (GMM). With ten people per group, a South African clinical cohort compared IGRA-negative adolescents, IGRA-positive adolescents with latent tuberculosis, and adults with active tuberculosis.

At study entry, adolescents were screened for latent tuberculosis infection using a tuberculin skin test and the QuantiFERON-TB GOLD In-Tube IGRA. Unsorted cryopreserved PBMC were immunosequenced, covering on average about 100,000 T cells per clinical donor. Eleven high schools in the Worcester region of the Western Cape, South Africa, served as enrollment sites for adolescents aged 12 to 18 years. Approximately 10 adolescents infected with M. tuberculosis and ten uninfected adolescents were chosen and matched for age and sex. PBMC from adolescents were isolated by density centrifugation from freshly drawn heparinized blood and were then cryopreserved. The immunoSEQ multiplex PCR assay was used to generate TCR libraries, with TCR-beta and/or TCR-alpha/delta assays applied to each sample. The amplified TCR libraries were sequenced on the Illumina high-throughput platform. As for the authors' bioinformatics: Clustering and dimensionality reduction relied on pairwise TCRdist distances among GMM-specific receptors from T cells that were either sorted ex vivo or expanded in vitro. Each clinical repertoire received a mean NN-distance score, defined as the average TCRdist to the nearest 10% of tetramer-positive reference sequences. GEM TCR motif frequency was calculated as the fraction of unique TCRs that matched known GEM sequences in V/J usage and CDR3 length. Linear discriminant analysis with leave-one-out cross-validation, implemented in scikit-learn, was used to classify active tuberculosis. TCRdb limited this immuneACCESS table to in-frame rearrangements with V and J called. A share of clones is missing; checked studies link under half to unresolved V genes, and the rest is unexplained. For V, J and clone size, that table is used; D and trimming come from the DNA. This sample lists 30,000 to 35,000 clones; around 95% were detected once. About 2.2% of the sample is held by the ten biggest clonotypes.

Broad study findings and their caveats: The smaller NN-distances in active tuberculosis patients were driven in part by shorter CDR3-alpha lengths, while the difference seen for TCR-beta was not statistically significant. Using GEM motif frequencies, a classifier achieved 70% accuracy, whereas a classifier built on the diverse GMM-specific repertoire got to 87% accuracy (AUROC 0.8 to 0.95). Clinical samples were chosen by availability of cryopreserved specimens, and active tuberculosis cases were adults while controls were adolescents. Active tuberculosis TCR-alpha repertoires showed smaller mean NN-distances to GMM-specific TCRs than IGRA-negative controls, suggesting clonal expansion of these TCRs.

Taken from the germline V gene (reference sequence), the CDR1 and CDR2 loops are LNHDA and SQIVND. The CDR3 holds 16 amino acids from the cysteine to the phenylalanine. Only CDR3 DNA is held: 48 bases, read in frame from base 1. The junction shows trimming of 8 bases on V and 2 bases on J, plus 20 bases between the germline ends. This clonotype originated in a donor aged 10 to 29 with latent tuberculosis or without tuberculosis infection. The sequencing input was PBMCs. The sequence links TRBV19 to TRBJ2-3; TRBD2 is a weak D gene call, 5 bases matching. The nucleotide sequence reads as follows: TGTGCCAGTTCTCGTAGCGCCAACCTACTCACAGATACGCAGTATTTT. Its amino acids are CASSRSANLLTDTQYF.